The T cell receptor (beta chain) described here comes from a study of blood T cell repertoires in COVID-19. Background on the study: Collection of acute and convalescent COVID-19 samples took place in the United States, Italy and Spain.

Residents of about two dozen US areas, aged roughly 18 to 90 years, made up the participants. Symptom resolution, clearance, or two negative PCRs marked the recovered donors of Cohort 3. Profiling relied on immunoSEQ multiplex PCR, and the TCRdb table lists in-frame clones only, not all of them. The profile covers more than 250,000 clones, with 70% to 90% appearing a single time and about 6% taken by the ten largest. Concerning this clone: The sample holds other DNA sequences that translate to the same CDR3.

The ends were cut back, 2 bases at V and 1 base at J, with 6 bases in the middle. CDR1 is SGHDT and CDR2 is YYEEEE in the germline V gene. This CDR3 is 13 amino acids long. This rearrangement joins TRBV5-6 to TRBJ1-1, with no clear D. The specimen was PBMCs or T cells enriched from blood (not recorded which). The receptor's source is a woman younger than 45 who had recovered from COVID-19. CDR3 residues: CASSFSRNTEAFF. The CDR3 DNA sequence: TGTGCCAGCAGCTTTTCGAGGAACACTGAAGCTTTCTTT.